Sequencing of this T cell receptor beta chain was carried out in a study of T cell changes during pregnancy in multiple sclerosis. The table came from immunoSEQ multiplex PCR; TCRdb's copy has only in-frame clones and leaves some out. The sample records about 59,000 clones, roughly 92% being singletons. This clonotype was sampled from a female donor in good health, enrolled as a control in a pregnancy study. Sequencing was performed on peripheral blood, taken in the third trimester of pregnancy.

The CDR3 here is CASSPGLAGIDEQFF. The CDR3 DNA sequence: TGTGCCAGCAGCCCGGGACTAGCGGGTATCGATGAGCAGTTCTTC. The genes are TRBV7-9 and TRBJ2-1; TRBD2 aligns across 12 bases. Germline CDR1 and CDR2: SEHNR and FQNEAQ (reference sequence). The CDR3 consists of 15 residues. Unmatched junction bases numbered 7, after V lost 5 bases and J lost 8 bases.